Here is one TCR beta chain with its context. What it binds is not known. One base away lies a much larger clone, so this may be a sequencing read error. Individuals who donated were healthy Caucasians from Russia aged roughly 6 to 100. The entry originates in a study of blood T cells in healthy people across ages. Overall study results and limits: Using unsorted PBMCs precluded a conclusive naive versus antigen-experienced comparison. Roughly linear declines in TCR beta diversity per million T cells occurred with age.

The germline V gene encodes CDR1 SGHAT and CDR2 FQNNGV. V lost 2 bases to trimming and J lost 12 bases, with 14 bases between them. This CDR3 spans 12 amino acids. A second PCR, run for about 7 to 11 cycles, used a sample-barcoded 5' primer plus a J-beta primer mix. From each sample, at least 3 million paired-end reads containing CDR3 were obtained. TCRdb redid the calling of the 5' RACE reads with MiXCR, one entry per CDR3 protein. The profile shows about 670,000 distinct CDR3 sequences, 52% of them singletons. This TCR was sampled from a woman at least 80 years old in good health. This chain joins TRBV11-2 and TRBJ2-7; D is unclear. The sample comprised blood. The CDR3 region has the DNA TGTGCCAGCAGCTTATCTGTGGAGACCCTGTACTTC. This sequence encodes CASSLSVETLYF.